The 4 T cell receptor beta chains reported below all come from one sample, sequenced in a study of technical replicates of blood from a handful of donors. Measured with immunoSEQ multiplex PCR; TCRdb has only the in-frame clones, and not every one. The table lists 68,000 or so clones, approximately 90% of them singletons. The sequenced material came from T cells isolated from PBMCs. Source of these receptors: a human donor in good health.

This chain joins TRBV2 and TRBJ2-3; possibly TRBD2 for D (6 bases). Trimming cost V 7 bases and J 0 bases, with 17 bases left between them. Per the germline V gene, CDR1 is SNHLY and CDR2 is FYNNEI. There are 16 residues in the CDR3. The CDR3 DNA is TGTGCCAGCACCCCTACGCTGGGGACTAGCACAGATACGCAGTATTTT. Translating gives CASTPTLGTSTDTQYF.

The count of this clone is one. This chain connects TRBV19 to TRBJ2-1; 7 bases line up with TRBD2. The CDR3 is 17 residues long. The junction had 13 bases not matched to a gene; V was cut back by 3 bases and J by 5 bases. Germline lookup yields CDR1 LNHDA and CDR2 SQIVND (reference sequence). CDR3 residues: CASSMGWGRALNNEQFF. The DNA of the CDR3 is TGTGCCAGTAGTATGGGTTGGGGGAGGGCCTTAAACAATGAGCAGTTCTTC.

The chain is built from TRBV7-9 and TRBJ2-1, with 7 bases fitting TRBD2. Germline loops: CDR1 SEHNR, CDR2 FQNEAQ (reference sequence). With 6 bases clipped from V and 9 bases from J, the junction kept 14 bases outside the gene matches. The CDR3 contains 15 residues. The CDR3 sequence: CASRAGLEYYGEQFF. The CDR3, as DNA: TGTGCCAGCAGGGCTGGACTAGAATATTATGGTGAGCAGTTCTTC.

The sample holds a few counts of this clone. Additional DNA sequences in this sample encode the identical CDR3. The chain couples TRBV4-1 to TRBJ1-2; 7 bases align to TRBD1. CDR3 length: 15 residues. Germline V gene data show CDR1 as MGHRA and CDR2 as YSYEKL. V shed 0 bases and J 1 base; nucleotides not matched to a gene: 2. This chain's CDR3 is CASSQEGTVNYGYTF. The DNA for the CDR3 is TGCGCCAGCAGCCAAGAAGGGACAGTTAACTATGGCTACACCTTC.